This entry lists 16 T cell receptor beta chains sequenced from one sample in a study of beta chain features in type 1 diabetes. Study outcomes and limitations: Type 1 diabetes patients had moderately but significantly shorter TCRB CDR3s in all four CD4+ subsets.

Every bit of the isolated RNA underwent reverse transcription, so sequencing read expressed TCRB transcripts. Data came from immunoSEQ multiplex PCR; TCRdb stores just in-frame clones and leaves some out. The data contain a few hundred thousand clones, approximately 16% of them singletons. The antigens of these receptors remain unknown. The sequenced sample was naive CD4+ T cells from blood. Every receptor here comes from a man aged 25 to 40 with type 1 diabetes.

There are a few counts of this clone. The chain is built from TRBV27 and TRBJ2-7, with 7 bases identical to TRBD1. This CDR3 region has 14 residues. With 3 bases clipped from V and 3 bases from J, the junction kept 5 bases outside the gene matches. Looked up from germline, CDR1 is MNHEY and CDR2 is SMNVEV (reference sequence). The CDR3 nucleotides are TGTGCCAGCAGTTTCGAGCCAGGGGGCTACGAGCAGTACTTC. Its protein product is CASSFEPGGYEQYF.

The chain joins TRBV29-1 to TRBJ2-1; D is possibly TRBD1 or TRBD2 (7 bases each). The CDR3 contains 13 residues. The germline V gene encodes CDR1 SQVTM and CDR2 ANQGSEA. CDR3 region: CGAPGQTSLEQFF. In nucleotides, the CDR3 is TGCGGTGCACCGGGACAGACTAGCTTAGAGCAGTTCTTC.

There are a few counts of this clone. V is TRBV7-2 and J is TRBJ2-1; D is unclear. Germline-derived CDR1 and CDR2 are SGHTA and FQGNSA. The CDR3 runs 11 residues. V gave up 5 bases and J gave up 7 bases, with 6 bases separating them. CDR3 sequence: CASSLKNEQFF. CDR3 in DNA: TGTGCCAGCAGCCTCAAAAATGAGCAGTTCTTC. The variable domain in full, completed from reference TRBV7-2 and TRBJ2-1, reads GAGVSQSPSNKVTEKGKDVELRCDPISGHTALYWYRQSLGQGLEFLIYFQGNSAPDKSGLPSDRFSAERTGGSVSTLTIQRTQQEDSAVYLCASSLKNEQFFGPGTRLTVL.

This chain links TRBV29-1 with TRBJ1-5; D gene unclear. Germline CDR1 and CDR2: SQVTM and ANQGSEA. Trimming shortened V by 4 bases and J by 2 bases, and 9 bases separated the two germline ends. The CDR3 spans 13 residues. CDR3 protein: CSVVIDGNQPQHF. The DNA for the CDR3 is TGCAGCGTTGTTATTGATGGCAATCAGCCCCAGCATTTT.

This clone was seen more than once but under ten times. Other DNA sequences in the same sample also yield this CDR3. The chain has TRBV30 and TRBJ1-5; no firm D call. The V end was cut by 0 bases, the J end by 4 bases, with 4 bases between. Germline loops: CDR1 GTSNPN, CDR2 SVGIG (reference sequence). The CDR3 consists of 12 residues. CDR3 DNA: TGTGCCTGGAGTGTGGGAAATCAGCCCCAGCATTTT. Its translation is CAWSVGNQPQHF.

The chain recombines TRBV5-4 with TRBJ2-5, with TRBD2 identical over 11 bases. This CDR3 is 15 amino acids long. Per germline, CDR1 SGHNT and CDR2 YYREEE (reference sequence). The V and J ends lost 3 bases and 4 bases, in that order; junction bases with no gene match: 5. In DNA form, the CDR3 reads TGTGCCAGCAGCTACGGGACTAGCGGTCCAGAGACCCAGTACTTC. This gives the protein CASSYGTSGPETQYF.

About this clone: Other nucleotide sequences in the sample specify the same CDR3. CDR3 residues: CASSLQETQYF. DNA for the CDR3: TGCGCCAGCAGCCTGCAAGAGACCCAGTACTTC. The chain links TRBV5-1 to TRBJ2-5; D gene unclear. Germline lookup yields CDR1 SGHRS and CDR2 YFSETQ. Trimming pared 4 bases from V and 2 bases from J, leaving 3 bases between. The CDR3 has 11 residues.

This clone turned up a few times. The chain employs TRBV5-1 and TRBJ2-1, with a tentative D call TRBD1 (6 bases). The CDR3 length is 12 residues. Germline V gives CDR1 SGHRS, CDR2 YFSETQ. V was shortened by 4 bases and J by 10 bases, with 12 bases between the two germline ends. The CDR3 here is CASSPQGWEQFF. The CDR3 coding sequence is TGCGCCAGCAGCCCACAGGGTTGGGAGCAGTTCTTC.

The chain joins TRBV5-1 to TRBJ2-1; D perhaps matches TRBD1 (6 bases). This CDR3 comprises 15 residues. CDR1 and CDR2 (germline): SGHRS, YFSETQ. Between the trimmed V and J ends, which lost 0 bases and 0 bases, there was a span of 7 bases. The CDR3: CASSLGQVSYNEQFF. Written as DNA, the CDR3 is TGCGCCAGCAGCTTGGGACAGGTCTCCTACAATGAGCAGTTCTTC.

V and J are TRBV23-1 and TRBJ1-2, with 10 bases matching TRBD1. TRBV23-1 is an open reading frame whose function is uncertain. CDR3 length equals 16 residues. The V gene end was trimmed by 1 base and the J gene end by 4 bases; junction bases not matched to a gene: 6. CDR3 loop: CASSQYDRGRGYGYTF. CDR3 DNA sequence: TGCGCCAGCAGTCAATACGACAGGGGGCGCGGCTATGGCTACACCTTC.

This clone was detected only a few times. V gene TRBV29-1 combines with J gene TRBJ2-5; D may be TRBD1 or TRBD2 (7 bases each). The CDR3 runs to 13 residues. CDR1 SQVTM and CDR2 ANQGSEA come from the germline V gene. Deletions cut 8 bases from V and 5 bases from J, with 18 bases between. This CDR3 is CSLMAGGEETQYF. CDR3 bases: TGCAGCCTGATGGCAGGGGGGGAGGAGACCCAGTACTTC.

The V and J genes are TRBV29-1 and TRBJ2-6; no reliable D call. V was pared by 1 base and J by 4 bases, with 11 bases between. CDR1 SQVTM and CDR2 ANQGSEA come from the germline V gene. The CDR3 has 15 amino acids. CDR3 residues: CSVEGSGVGANVLTF. The CDR3 DNA is TGCAGCGTTGAAGGTTCCGGTGTCGGGGCCAACGTCCTGACTTTC.

This clone came up a few times. This chain joins TRBV30 and TRBJ2-3; 9 bases align to TRBD2. J gave up 1 base and V 3 bases, and 5 bases lay outside the gene matches. This CDR3 region has 15 residues. Germline CDR1 is GTSNPN and CDR2 is SVGIG (reference sequence). CDR3 loop: CAWRAVAGGTDTQYF. Written as DNA, the CDR3 is TGTGCCTGGAGGGCAGTAGCGGGAGGCACAGATACGCAGTATTTT. The whole variable domain, filled in from reference TRBV30 and TRBJ2-3, reads SQTIHQWPATLVQPVGSPLSLECTVEGTSNPNLYWYRQAAGRGLQLLFYSVGIGQISSEVPQNLSASRPQDRQFILSSKKLLLSDSGFYLCAWRAVAGGTDTQYFGPGTRLTVL.

This rearrangement joins TRBV2 to TRBJ2-1, with D perhaps assigned TRBD1 or TRBD2 (5 bases each). Trimming cost V 9 bases and J 4 bases, with 16 bases left between them. The CDR3 length is 14 residues. Germline CDR1 and CDR2: SNHLY and FYNNEI. CDR3 nucleotide sequence: TGTGCCAGTGGCGCCGGGACGACTTACAATGAGCAGTTCTTC. Residues: CASGAGTTYNEQFF.

This clone was counted between two and nine times. The V and J genes are TRBV25-1 and TRBJ2-6; no reliable D call. This CDR3 has 14 residues. Trimming took off 2 bases at V and 2 bases at J, with 4 bases between the two ends. Germline V CDR1 and CDR2: MGHDK, SYGVNS. CDR3: CASSEEPGANVLTF. CDR3 in DNA: TGTGCCAGCAGTGAAGAGCCTGGGGCCAACGTCCTGACTTTC.

This clone showed up just a few times. The chain carries TRBV29-1 and TRBJ1-5; TRBD1 matches 9 bases. The J segment lost 3 bases and the V segment lost 6 bases, leaving 15 bases of the junction unmatched. The germline CDR1 and CDR2 sequences are SQVTM and ANQGSEA. CDR3 length: 17 amino acids. CDR3 amino acids: CSVTTGTGMASNQPQHF. The CDR3 region has the DNA TGCAGCGTCACTACCGGGACAGGGATGGCTTCCAATCAGCCCCAGCATTTT.